This TCR beta chain derives from a study of blood T cell repertoires in COVID-19 (dated by TCRdb to the early 2020s). With respect to the entire study: Samples from collaborators originated in the United States, Italy and Spain and spanned both the acute and convalescent phases of COVID-19. The material from the prospective study consisted of cDNA or gDNA derived from T cells, B-cell-depleted T cells, or PBMCs. Deeply sampled blood TCRbeta repertoires from subjects exposed to, actively infected with, or recovered from COVID-19 were included in the dataset. The repertoires were made available in a free public database intended to serve as a resource for research on the immune response to SARS-CoV-2. Samples came from the ongoing ImmuneRACE study (first 160 participants) plus 1,254 subjects from 6 global collaborators. Nearly every sample came with metadata listing a de-identified subject ID, COVID-19 status, age in years and sex. Where HLA class I and class II types were available, the types were taken from metadata supplied by the sample provider, not from assay-based typing.

TCRbeta CDR3 regions were amplified from genomic DNA by means of the immunoSEQ Assay, a bias-controlled multiplex PCR. In the paper's pipeline: Within the assay, amplification of reference gene primers was used to estimate how many nucleated cells each sample contained. To quantify the absolute abundance of each unique TCRbeta CDR3 rearrangement, sequence reads were collapsed and filtered. For each sample, productive Simpson clonality was calculated as the square root of Simpson's diversity index across productive rearrangements. TCRdb limited this immuneACCESS table to in-frame rearrangements with V and J called. A share of clones is missing; checked studies link under half to unresolved V genes, and the rest is unexplained. That table furnishes V, J and clone size, whereas the DNA furnished D and trimming. The sample table lists roughly 300,000 clones, 87% of them with a count of one. The leading ten clones occupy less than 9.5% of the sample.

A note on this clone: This clone's antigen is unknown. Base qualities are not provided; no much larger clone lies one nucleotide away.

A second Seattle source provided samples from volunteer blood donors who had recovered from COVID-19. Collaborating institutions collected whole blood in K2EDTA tubes following their own protocols. Collaborator samples were shipped for TCRbeta analysis as frozen whole blood, isolated PBMCs, or DNA extracted from either sample type. Spanning cysteine to phenylalanine, the CDR3 consists of 16 amino acids. Only the CDR3 portion is preserved as DNA: 48 bases, with reading frame beginning at the first base. As encoded in the germline V gene, CDR1 is MDHEN while CDR2 is SYDVKM. Deletion took 2 bases off V and 1 base off J, with a span of 13 bases between the germline ends. General findings and caveats noted by the study authors: Clinical and demographic metadata were provided uncurated, with the amount varying by source and participant.

The clonotype originates from a woman in her 50s who had recovered from COVID-19. The specimen sequenced was peripheral blood. The V and J genes are TRBV28 and TRBJ2-3, with a weak D call of TRBD2 (6 bases match). The CDR3 reads as follows: CASSLLLARRTDTQYF. The sequenced DNA is TGTGCCAGCAGTTTACTGCTAGCGAGACGCACAGATACGCAGTATTTT.